What follows describes a single TCR beta chain. Here immunoSEQ multiplex PCR was the method, and the copy in TCRdb shows in-frame clones only, minus some. The data contain about 160,000 clones, roughly 87% of them singletons. This specimen comes from a study of blood T cell repertoires in COVID-19. Across the whole study: Samples of COVID-19 (acute and convalescent) were obtained from the United States, Italy and Spain.

The CDR3 runs to 17 residues. V dropped 1 base and J dropped 1 base, with 14 bases sitting between them. Per the germline V gene, CDR1 is SGHTS and CDR2 is YDEGEE. Material for sequencing was peripheral blood. The clonotype originates from a woman in her fifties or sixties with active or convalescent COVID-19. This chain joins TRBV5-8 and TRBJ2-2; D is perhaps TRBD2 (6 bases). The CDR3 region has the DNA TGTGCCAGCAGCTTGCTTATACAGGAGGGGAACACCGGGGAGCTGTTTTTT. Translation gives CASSLLIQEGNTGELFF.